What follows is one T cell receptor (beta chain) and its context. TCRdb redid the calling of the 5' RACE reads with MiXCR, one entry per CDR3 protein. The profile covers some 600,000 distinct CDR3 sequences, with 17% appearing a single time and less than 10% taken by the ten largest. This CDR3 spans 13 amino acids. Trimming pared 4 bases from V and 6 bases from J, leaving 11 bases between. Looked up from germline, CDR1 is SGHTA and CDR2 is FQGTGA. The data are from a study of T-cell memory formation after mild COVID-19. This rearrangement joins TRBV7-3 to TRBJ2-3; the D is unclear. This clonotype was sampled from an adult woman who had mild COVID-19 (a few samples of this study predate the infection). Cell type and time point are not known. Sample: PBMCs or a T cell subset sorted from them (not recorded which). CDR3 sequence: CASSSRTRDTQYF. CDR3 bases: TGTGCCAGCAGCTCCCGCACAAGGGATACGCAGTATTTT.